These 9 T cell receptor beta chains were all obtained from the same sample, sequenced in a study of CD8 T cell repertoires and HIV-1 epitope variants. Profiling relied on immunoSEQ multiplex PCR, and the TCRdb table lists in-frame clones only, not all of them. The data hold more than 4,000 clones, with over 65% observed a single time. No antigens are known for them. The specimen was cultured CD8+ T cells derived from PBMCs. Receptor source: a male donor with HIV.

This clone was observed a single time. The chain couples TRBV6-6 to TRBJ1-5, with a possible D match to TRBD1 (6 bases). CDR3 size: 13 residues. Germline V lookup: CDR1 MNHNY, CDR2 SVGAGI (reference sequence). V lost 11 bases and J 7 bases, leaving 18 bases between the germline ends. CDR3 sequence: CACRSGGVQPQHF. The DNA for the CDR3 is TGTGCCTGCCGTTCGGGGGGCGTACAGCCCCAGCATTTT.

The chain carries TRBV7-2 and TRBJ2-6; TRBD1 matches 10 bases. The germline V gene encodes CDR1 SGHTA and CDR2 FQGNSA. The V segment lost 5 bases and the J segment 19 bases; nucleotides outside the gene matches: 14. The CDR3 contains 14 residues. CDR3: CASSQGRRTGGFTF. CDR3 nucleotide sequence: TGTGCCAGCAGCCAAGGTCGGCGGACAGGGGGGTTTACTTTC. Together with reference TRBV7-2 and TRBJ2-6, the CDR3 gives the full variable domain: GAGVSQSPSNKVTEKGKDVELRCDPISGHTALYWYRQSLGQGLEFLIYFQGNSAPDKSGLPSDRFSAERTGGSVSTLTIQRTQQEDSAVYLCASSQGRRTGGFTFGAGSRLTVL.

This clone was seen a single time. The chain is built from TRBV28 and TRBJ2-7; D unresolved. V dropped 3 bases and J dropped 0 bases, with 15 bases sitting between them. CDR1 MDHEN and CDR2 SYDVKM come from the germline V gene. This CDR3 contains 16 residues. CDR3 coding DNA: TGTGCCAGCAGTTTGGCTGAAAGAACGGACTCCTACGAGCAGTACTTC. Translating gives CASSLAERTDSYEQYF. Full variable domain (remainder filled in from reference TRBV28 and TRBJ2-7): DVKVTQSSRYLVKRTGEKVFLECVQDMDHENMFWYRQDPGLGLRLIYFSYDVKMKEKGDIPEGYSVSREKKERFSLILESASTNQTSMYLCASSLAERTDSYEQYFGPGTRLTVT.

This clone was counted only a few times. The junction differs from germline at one of its ends, possibly a read error. This chain joins TRBV7-9 and TRBJ1-6; D may be TRBD1 (6 bases). This CDR3 region has 13 residues. The germline V gene has CDR1 SEHNR and CDR2 FQNEAQ (reference sequence). In nucleotides, the CDR3 is TGTGCCAGCAACTTACAGGGAAATTCACCCCTCCACTTT. Translated: CASNLQGNSPLHF.

There are a few counts of this clone. V is TRBV30 and J is TRBJ2-7; possibly TRBD1 for D (5 bases). Germline CDR1 reads GTSNPN; CDR2 reads SVGIG (reference sequence). CDR3 length: 13 amino acids. Deletions cut 5 bases from V and 4 bases from J, with 15 bases between. CDR3 DNA sequence: TGTGCCTGGGAAATCCCAGGGTGGTACGAGCAGTACTTC. Encoded protein: CAWEIPGWYEQYF.

This sequence joins TRBV11-1 and TRBJ2-1, with 14 bases aligning to TRBD2. The germline V gene encodes CDR1 SGHAT and CDR2 FQDESV (reference sequence). This CDR3 is built from 15 residues. The junction had 2 bases not matched to a gene; V was cut back by 3 bases and J by 7 bases. In DNA, the CDR3 is TGTGCCAGCAGCTTTGGGACTAGCGGGAGTAATGAGCAGTTCTTC. This sequence encodes CASSFGTSGSNEQFF.

This clone has more than one count but fewer than ten. The chain couples TRBV28 to TRBJ1-1, with TRBD1 matching over 9 bases. After removal of 5 bases from V and 0 bases from J, the junction contained 10 bases not matched to a gene. In germline, CDR1 is MDHEN, CDR2 SYDVKM. The CDR3 extends over 17 amino acids. The DNA of the CDR3 is TGTGCCAGCAGTCCCGTGGACAGGGGCCTCATGAACACTGAAGCTTTCTTT. It yields the protein CASSPVDRGLMNTEAFF.

This clone has a handful of counts. This rearrangement joins TRBV19 to TRBJ2-7, with 7 bases aligning to TRBD2. This CDR3 has 14 residues. Germline-derived CDR1 and CDR2 are LNHDA and SQIVND (reference sequence). The junction had 13 bases not matched to a gene; V was cut back by 8 bases and J by 6 bases. The CDR3 protein is CASAPSGGSAEQYF. The CDR3 nucleotides are TGTGCCAGTGCTCCTTCTGGCGGGAGTGCCGAGCAGTACTTC. The full variable domain, its missing parts supplied by reference TRBV19 and TRBJ2-7, is DGGITQSPKYLFRKEGQNVTLSCEQNLNHDAMYWYRQDPGQGLRLIYYSQIVNDFQKGDIAEGYSVSREKKESFPLTVTSAQKNPTAFYLCASAPSGGSAEQYFGPGTRLTVT.

The V gene is TRBV6-6, the J gene TRBJ2-7, with TRBD1 identical over 11 bases. Germline CDR1 MNHNY, CDR2 SVGAGI (reference sequence). CDR3 length: 15 residues. Trimming cost V 6 bases and J 4 bases; bases outside gene matches: 8. CDR3 in amino acids: CASSPTGQGEYEQYF. The CDR3 region has the DNA TGTGCCAGCAGCCCAACGGGACAGGGGGAGTACGAGCAGTACTTC.